In this sample, the clone carrying this T cell receptor beta chain turned up a few times. This sample was taken from a study of response to subunit inactivated influenza vaccine. Germline V gene lookup returns CDR1 DFQATT and CDR2 SNEGSKA (reference sequence). The V gene lost 0 bases and the J gene lost 8 bases, with 20 bases spanning the gap. The CDR3 contains 16 residues. TCRdb fed the RT-PCR reads into MiXCR, producing one record per CDR3 protein. This sample has about 500,000 distinct CDR3 sequences, with under 15% found just once. The specimen comprised PBMCs from blood, sampled about 6 weeks after vaccination. The clonotype comes from a man aged 50-59 years who received an inactivated influenza vaccine. The chain combines TRBV20-1 with TRBJ2-4; either TRBD1 or TRBD2 may supply D (8 bases each). The CDR3 loop is CSARDPGGTGAYIQYF. The CDR3 nucleotides read TGCAGTGCTAGAGATCCGGGGGGGACAGGTGCTTACATTCAGTACTTC.